One sample yielded the 3 T cell receptor beta chains listed below, sequenced in a study of CD8 T cells in Susac syndrome. With random hexamers, about 0.45 to 1 ug RNA was reverse transcribed. TCRdb used MiXCR to reprocess the immunoSEQ multiplex PCR reads, holding one entry per CDR3 protein. The table lists hundreds of thousands of distinct CDR3 sequences, less than 95% of them singletons. The sequenced material came from CD4+ T cells from PBMCs. All receptors come from a human donor with Susac syndrome.

This chain links TRBV3-1 with TRBJ2-1; D gene ambiguous. This CDR3 is built from 15 residues. Trimming removed 7 bases from V and 3 bases from J, with 16 bases in between. Germline V gives CDR1 LGHDT, CDR2 YNNKEL (reference sequence). The CDR3 bases are TGTGCCAGCAAACTTGTTGGGTCAGACTACAATGAGCAGTTCTTC. This translates into CASKLVGSDYNEQFF.

The J gene is TRBJ1-5, the V gene TRBV15, with TRBD1 identical over 11 bases. This CDR3 has 18 residues. V was pared by 2 bases and J by 2 bases, with 8 bases of the junction left unmatched. The germline CDR1 and CDR2 sequences are LNHNV and YYDKDF (reference sequence). DNA for the CDR3: TGTGCCACCAGCAGAAGGACAGGGGGCACATATGGCAATCAGCCCCAGCATTTT. It translates to CATSRRTGGTYGNQPQHF. The entire variable domain, with the rest obtained from reference TRBV15 and TRBJ1-5, is as follows: DAMVIQNPRYQVTQFGKPVTLSCSQTLNHNVMYWYQQKSSQAPKLLFHYYDKDFNNEADTPDNFQSRRPNTSFCFLDIRSPGLGDTAMYLCATSRRTGGTYGNQPQHFGDGTRLSIL.

V and J are TRBV29-1 and TRBJ2-7, with D possibly matching TRBD2 (7 bases). CDR3 size: 13 residues. V was cut by 5 bases and J by 4 bases, with 15 bases left in between. In germline, CDR1 is SQVTM, CDR2 ANQGSEA. The DNA of the CDR3 is TGCAGCGTTACCCGGGGGGCTTGGTACGAGCAGTACTTC. Amino acids: CSVTRGAWYEQYF.